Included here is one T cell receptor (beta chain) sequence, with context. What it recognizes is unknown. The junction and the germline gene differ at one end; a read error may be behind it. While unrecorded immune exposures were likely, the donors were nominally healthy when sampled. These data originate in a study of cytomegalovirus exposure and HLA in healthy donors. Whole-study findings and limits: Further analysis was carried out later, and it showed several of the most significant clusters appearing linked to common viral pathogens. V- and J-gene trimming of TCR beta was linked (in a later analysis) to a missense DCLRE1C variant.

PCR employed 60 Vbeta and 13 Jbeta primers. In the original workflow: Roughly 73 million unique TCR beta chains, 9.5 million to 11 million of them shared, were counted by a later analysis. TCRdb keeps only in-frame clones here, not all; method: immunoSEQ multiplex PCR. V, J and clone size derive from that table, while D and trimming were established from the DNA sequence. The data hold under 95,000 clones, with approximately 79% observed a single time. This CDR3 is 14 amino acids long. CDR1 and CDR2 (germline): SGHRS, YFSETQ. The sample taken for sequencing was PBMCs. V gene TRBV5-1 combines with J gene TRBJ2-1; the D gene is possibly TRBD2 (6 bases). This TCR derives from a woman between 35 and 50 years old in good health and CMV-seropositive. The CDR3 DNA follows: TGCGCCAGCAGCTTGACCGGGTTCGTGGCGGGGCGGCTCTTC. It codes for CASSLTGFVAGRLF.